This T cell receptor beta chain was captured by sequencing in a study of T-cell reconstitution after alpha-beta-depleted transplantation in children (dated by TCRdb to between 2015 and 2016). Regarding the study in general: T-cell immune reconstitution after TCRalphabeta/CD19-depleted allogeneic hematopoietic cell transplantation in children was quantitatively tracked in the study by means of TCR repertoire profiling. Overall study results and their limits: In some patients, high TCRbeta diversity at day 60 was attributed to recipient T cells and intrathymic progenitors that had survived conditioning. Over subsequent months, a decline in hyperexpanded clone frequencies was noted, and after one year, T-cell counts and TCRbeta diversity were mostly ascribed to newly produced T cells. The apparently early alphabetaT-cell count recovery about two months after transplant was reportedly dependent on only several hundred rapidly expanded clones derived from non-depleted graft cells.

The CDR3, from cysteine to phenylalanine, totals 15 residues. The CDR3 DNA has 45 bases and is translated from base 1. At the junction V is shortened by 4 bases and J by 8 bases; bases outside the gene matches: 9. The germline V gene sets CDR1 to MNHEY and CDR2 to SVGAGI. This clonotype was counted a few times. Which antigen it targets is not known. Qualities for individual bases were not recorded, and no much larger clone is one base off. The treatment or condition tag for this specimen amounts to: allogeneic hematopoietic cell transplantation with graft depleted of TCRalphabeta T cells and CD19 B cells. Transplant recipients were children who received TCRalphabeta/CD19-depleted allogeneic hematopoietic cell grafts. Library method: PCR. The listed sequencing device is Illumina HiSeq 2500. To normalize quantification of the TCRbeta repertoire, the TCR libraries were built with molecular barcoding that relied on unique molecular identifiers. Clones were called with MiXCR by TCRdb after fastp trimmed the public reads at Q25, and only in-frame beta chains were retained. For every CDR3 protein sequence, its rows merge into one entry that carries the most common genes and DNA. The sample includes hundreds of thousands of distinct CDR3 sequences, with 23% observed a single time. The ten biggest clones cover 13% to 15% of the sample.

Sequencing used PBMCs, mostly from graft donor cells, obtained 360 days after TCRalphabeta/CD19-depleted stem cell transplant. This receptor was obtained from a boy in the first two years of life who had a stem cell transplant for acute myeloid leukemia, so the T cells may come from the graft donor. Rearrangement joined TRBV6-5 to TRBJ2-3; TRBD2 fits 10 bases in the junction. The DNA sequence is TGTGCCAGCAGTTGGGGGGCTAGCGGGGGTGCTACGCAGTATTTT. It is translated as CASSWGASGGATQYF.